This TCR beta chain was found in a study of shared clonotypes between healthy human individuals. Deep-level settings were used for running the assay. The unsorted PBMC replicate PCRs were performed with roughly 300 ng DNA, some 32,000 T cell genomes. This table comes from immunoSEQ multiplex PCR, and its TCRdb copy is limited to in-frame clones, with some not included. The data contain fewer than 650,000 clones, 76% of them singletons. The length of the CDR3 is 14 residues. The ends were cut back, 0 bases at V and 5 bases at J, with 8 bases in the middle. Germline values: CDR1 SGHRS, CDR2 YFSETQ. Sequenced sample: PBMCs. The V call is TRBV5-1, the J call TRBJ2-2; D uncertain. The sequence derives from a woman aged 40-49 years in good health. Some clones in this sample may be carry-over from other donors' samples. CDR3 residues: CASSLEGRTGELFF. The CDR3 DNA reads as TGCGCCAGCAGCTTGGAAGGAAGAACCGGGGAGCTGTTTTTT.